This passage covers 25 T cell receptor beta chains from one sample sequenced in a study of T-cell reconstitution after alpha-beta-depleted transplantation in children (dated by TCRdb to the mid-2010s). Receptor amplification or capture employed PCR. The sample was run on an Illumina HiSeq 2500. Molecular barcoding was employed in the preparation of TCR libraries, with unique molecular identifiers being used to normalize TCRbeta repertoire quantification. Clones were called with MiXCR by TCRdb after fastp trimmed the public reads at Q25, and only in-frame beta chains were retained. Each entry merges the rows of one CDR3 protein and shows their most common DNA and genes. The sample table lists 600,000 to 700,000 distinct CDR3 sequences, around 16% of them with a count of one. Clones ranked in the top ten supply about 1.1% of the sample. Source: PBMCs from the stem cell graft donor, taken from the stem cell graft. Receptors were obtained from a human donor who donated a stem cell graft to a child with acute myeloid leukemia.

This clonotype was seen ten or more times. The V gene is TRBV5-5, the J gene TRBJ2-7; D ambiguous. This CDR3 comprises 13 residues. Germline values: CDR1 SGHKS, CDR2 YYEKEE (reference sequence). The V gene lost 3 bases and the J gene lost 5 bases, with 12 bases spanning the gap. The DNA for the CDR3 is TGTGCCAGCAGCTGGGTACGGACGCACGAGCAGTACTTC. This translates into CASSWVRTHEQYF.

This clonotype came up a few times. The CDR3 coding sequence is TGCAGCGTTGAAGGAGGGGGGCACACTGAAGCTTTCTTT. Protein sequence: CSVEGGGHTEAFF. The chain employs TRBV29-1 and TRBJ1-1, with D maybe TRBD1 (6 bases). The CDR3 covers 13 residues. V was shortened by 1 base and J by 3 bases, with 9 bases between the two germline ends. CDR1 is SQVTM and CDR2 is ANQGSEA in the germline V gene.

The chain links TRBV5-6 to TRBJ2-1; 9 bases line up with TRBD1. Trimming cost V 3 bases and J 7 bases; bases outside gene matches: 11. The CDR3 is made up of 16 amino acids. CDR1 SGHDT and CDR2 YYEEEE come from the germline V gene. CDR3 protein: CASSCLRDREVNEQFF. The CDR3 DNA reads TGTGCCAGCAGCTGTCTCCGGGACAGGGAGGTGAATGAGCAGTTCTTC.

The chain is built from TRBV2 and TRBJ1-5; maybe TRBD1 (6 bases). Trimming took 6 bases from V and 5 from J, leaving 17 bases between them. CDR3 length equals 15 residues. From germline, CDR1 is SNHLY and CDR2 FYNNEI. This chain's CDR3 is CASSGGRGTYQPQHF. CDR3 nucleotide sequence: TGTGCCAGCAGCGGAGGCAGGGGTACATATCAGCCCCAGCATTTT.

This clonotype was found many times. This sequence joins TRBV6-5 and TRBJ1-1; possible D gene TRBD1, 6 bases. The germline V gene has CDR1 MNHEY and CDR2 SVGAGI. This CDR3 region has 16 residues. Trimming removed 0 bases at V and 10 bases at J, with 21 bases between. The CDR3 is CASSYSGKGGDVRAFF. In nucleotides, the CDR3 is TGTGCCAGCAGTTACTCTGGCAAGGGGGGAGACGTAAGAGCTTTCTTT.

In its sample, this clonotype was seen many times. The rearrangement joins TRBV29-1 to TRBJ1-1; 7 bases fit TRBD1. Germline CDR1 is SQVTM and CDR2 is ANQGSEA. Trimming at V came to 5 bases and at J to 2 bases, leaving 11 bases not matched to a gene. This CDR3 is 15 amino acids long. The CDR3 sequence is CSVRGQGTPNTEAFF. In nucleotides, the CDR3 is TGCAGCGTTAGGGGGCAGGGGACTCCAAACACTGAAGCTTTCTTT. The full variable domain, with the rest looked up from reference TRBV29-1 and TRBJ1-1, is SAVISQKPSRDICQRGTSLTIQCQVDSQVTMMFWYRQQPGQSLTLIATANQGSEATYESGFVIDKFPISRPNLTFSTLTVSNMSPEDSSIYLCSVRGQGTPNTEAFFGQGTRLTVV.

The CDR3 sequence: CASSRTGANSPLHF. The CDR3 coding sequence is TGCGCCAGCAGCCGGACAGGTGCTAATTCACCCCTCCACTTT. The chain employs TRBV4-3 and TRBJ1-6, with 7 bases lining up with TRBD1. The V and J ends lost 4 bases and 6 bases, in that order; junction bases with no gene match: 3. Germline values: CDR1 LGHNA, CDR2 YSLEER. This CDR3 has 14 amino acids.

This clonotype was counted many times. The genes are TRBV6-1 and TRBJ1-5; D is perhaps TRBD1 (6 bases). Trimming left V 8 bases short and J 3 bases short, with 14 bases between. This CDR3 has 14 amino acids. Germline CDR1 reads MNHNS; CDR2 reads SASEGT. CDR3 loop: CASGATGTNQPQHF. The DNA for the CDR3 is TGTGCCAGCGGGGCCACAGGGACCAATCAGCCCCAGCATTTT.

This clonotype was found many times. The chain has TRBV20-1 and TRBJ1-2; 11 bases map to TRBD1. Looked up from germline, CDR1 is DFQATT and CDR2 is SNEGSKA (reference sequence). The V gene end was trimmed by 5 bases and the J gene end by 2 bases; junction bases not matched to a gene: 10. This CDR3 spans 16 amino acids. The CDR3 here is CSAGPGQGEANYGYTF. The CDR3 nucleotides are TGCAGTGCTGGCCCGGGACAGGGGGAGGCAAACTATGGCTACACCTTC.

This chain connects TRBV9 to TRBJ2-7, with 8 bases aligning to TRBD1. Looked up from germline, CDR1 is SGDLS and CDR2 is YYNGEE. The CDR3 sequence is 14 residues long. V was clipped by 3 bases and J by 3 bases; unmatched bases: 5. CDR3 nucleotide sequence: TGTGCCAGCAGCGCGGAGGGACAGGTCTACGAGCAGTACTTC. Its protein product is CASSAEGQVYEQYF.

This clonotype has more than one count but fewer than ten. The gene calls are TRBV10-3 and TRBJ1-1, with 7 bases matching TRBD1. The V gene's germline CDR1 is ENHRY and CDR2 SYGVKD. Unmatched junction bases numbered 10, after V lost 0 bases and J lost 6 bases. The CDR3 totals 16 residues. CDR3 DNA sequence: TGTGCCATCAGTGAGTCGGGGAGGGGGCGAGCCCCTGAAGCTTTCTTT. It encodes CAISESGRGRAPEAFF.

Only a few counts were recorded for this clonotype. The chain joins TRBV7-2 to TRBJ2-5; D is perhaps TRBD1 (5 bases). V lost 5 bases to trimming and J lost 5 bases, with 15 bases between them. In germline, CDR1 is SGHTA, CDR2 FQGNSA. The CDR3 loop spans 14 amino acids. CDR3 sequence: CASSRAGFWETQYF. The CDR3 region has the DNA TGTGCCAGCAGCCGGGCAGGGTTTTGGGAGACCCAGTACTTC.

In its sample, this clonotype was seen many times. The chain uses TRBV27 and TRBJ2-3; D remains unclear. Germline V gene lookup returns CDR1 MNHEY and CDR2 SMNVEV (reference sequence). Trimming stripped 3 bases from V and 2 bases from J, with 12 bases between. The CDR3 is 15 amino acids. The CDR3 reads CASSFGQSLTDTQYF. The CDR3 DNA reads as TGTGCCAGCAGTTTCGGGCAATCCCTCACAGATACGCAGTATTTT.

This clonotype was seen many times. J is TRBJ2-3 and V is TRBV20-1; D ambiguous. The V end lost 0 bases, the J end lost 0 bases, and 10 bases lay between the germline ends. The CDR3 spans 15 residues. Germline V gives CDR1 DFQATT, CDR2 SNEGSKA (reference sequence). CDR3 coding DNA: TGCAGTGCTAGAGATCCAGAAGGCAGCACAGATACGCAGTATTTT. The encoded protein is CSARDPEGSTDTQYF.

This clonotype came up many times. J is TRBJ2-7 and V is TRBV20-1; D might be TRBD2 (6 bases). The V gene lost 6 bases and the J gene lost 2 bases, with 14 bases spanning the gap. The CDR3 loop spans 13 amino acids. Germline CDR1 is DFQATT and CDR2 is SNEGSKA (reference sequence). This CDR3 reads CSADPGGTYEQYF. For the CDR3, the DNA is TGCAGTGCCGACCCCGGGGGTACCTACGAGCAGTACTTC.

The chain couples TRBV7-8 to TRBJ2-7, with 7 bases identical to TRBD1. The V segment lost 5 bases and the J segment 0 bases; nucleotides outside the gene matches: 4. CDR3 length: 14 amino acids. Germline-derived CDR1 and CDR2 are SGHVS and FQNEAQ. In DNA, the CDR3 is TGTGCCAGCAGCAGGGGGCAAAACTCCTACGAGCAGTACTTC. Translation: CASSRGQNSYEQYF.

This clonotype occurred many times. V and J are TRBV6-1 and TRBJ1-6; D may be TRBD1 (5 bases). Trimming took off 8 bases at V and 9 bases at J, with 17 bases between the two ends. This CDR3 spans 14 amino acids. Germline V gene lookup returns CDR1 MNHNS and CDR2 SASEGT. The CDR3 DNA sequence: TGTGCCAGCCGGCCGGGAGGGGCCGGTTCACCCCTCCACTTT. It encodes CASRPGGAGSPLHF.

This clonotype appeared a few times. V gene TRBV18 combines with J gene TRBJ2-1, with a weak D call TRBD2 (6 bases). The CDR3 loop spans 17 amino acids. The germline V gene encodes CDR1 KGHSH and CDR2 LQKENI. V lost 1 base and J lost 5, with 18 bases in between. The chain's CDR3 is CASSPQTSRGGDNEQFF. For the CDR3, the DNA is TGTGCCAGCTCACCACAGACTTCGCGGGGTGGAGACAATGAGCAGTTCTTC.

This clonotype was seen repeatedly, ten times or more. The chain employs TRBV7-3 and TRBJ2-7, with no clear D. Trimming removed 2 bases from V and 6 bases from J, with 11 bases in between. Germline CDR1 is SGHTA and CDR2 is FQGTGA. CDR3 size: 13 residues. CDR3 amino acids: CASSLGLVGEQYF. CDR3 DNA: TGTGCCAGCAGCTTAGGGCTAGTCGGCGAGCAGTACTTC.

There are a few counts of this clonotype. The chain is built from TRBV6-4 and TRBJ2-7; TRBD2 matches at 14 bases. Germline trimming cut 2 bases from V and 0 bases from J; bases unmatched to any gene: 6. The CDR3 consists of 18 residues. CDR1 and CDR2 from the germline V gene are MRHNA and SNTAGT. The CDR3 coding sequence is TGTGCCAGCAGTGACCCTGGACTAGCGGGGGGAAACTCCTACGAGCAGTACTTC. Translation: CASSDPGLAGGNSYEQYF.

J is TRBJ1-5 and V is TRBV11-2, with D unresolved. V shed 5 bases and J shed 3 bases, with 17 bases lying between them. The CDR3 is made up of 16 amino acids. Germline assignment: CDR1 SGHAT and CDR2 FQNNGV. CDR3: CASSGGENRLNQPQHF. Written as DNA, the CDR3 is TGTGCCAGCAGCGGCGGCGAGAATCGGCTCAATCAGCCCCAGCATTTT.

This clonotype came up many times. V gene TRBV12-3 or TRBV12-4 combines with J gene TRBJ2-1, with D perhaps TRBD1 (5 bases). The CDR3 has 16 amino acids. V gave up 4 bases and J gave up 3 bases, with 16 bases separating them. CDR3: CASSSRNNRYYNEQFF. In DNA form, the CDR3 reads TGTGCCAGCAGTTCTAGAAATAACAGGTACTACAATGAGCAGTTCTTC.

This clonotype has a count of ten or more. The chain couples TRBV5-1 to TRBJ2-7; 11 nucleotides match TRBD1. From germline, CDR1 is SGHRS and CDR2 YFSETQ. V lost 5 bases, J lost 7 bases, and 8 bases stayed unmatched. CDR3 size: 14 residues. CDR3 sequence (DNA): TGCGCCAGCAGAATCGGGACAGGGGGTGGAGAGCAGTACGTC. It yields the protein CASRIGTGGGEQYV.

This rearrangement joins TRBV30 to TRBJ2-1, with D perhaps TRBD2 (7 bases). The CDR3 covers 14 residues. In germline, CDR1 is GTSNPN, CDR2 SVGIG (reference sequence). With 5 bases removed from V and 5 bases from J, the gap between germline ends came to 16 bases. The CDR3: CAWAVGGPHNEQFF. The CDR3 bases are TGTGCCTGGGCTGTCGGGGGGCCCCACAATGAGCAGTTCTTC.

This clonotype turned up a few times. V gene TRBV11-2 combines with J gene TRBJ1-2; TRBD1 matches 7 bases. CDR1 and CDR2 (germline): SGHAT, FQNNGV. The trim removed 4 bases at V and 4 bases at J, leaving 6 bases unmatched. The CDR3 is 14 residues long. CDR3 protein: CASSSGGRTYGYTF. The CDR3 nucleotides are TGTGCCAGCAGCTCAGGGGGGAGGACCTATGGCTACACCTTC.